This TCR beta chain stems from a study of T cell responses to AZD1222 COVID-19 vaccine. The protocol was immunoSEQ multiplex PCR, while the TCRdb copy is restricted to in-frame clones and leaves out a portion. The data contain about 76,000 clones, about 80% of them singletons. Turning to this clone: Its matching antigen is unknown.

The study, taken as a whole, reports: Only six or seven AZD1222 recipients tested seropositive at baseline.

Germline V gene lookup returns CDR1 MNHNY and CDR2 SVGAGI (reference sequence). Trimming left V 5 bases short and J 8 bases short, with 15 bases between. The CDR3 covers 13 residues. The V and J genes are TRBV6-6 and TRBJ1-2; D not resolved. The specimen comprised peripheral blood, sampled 28 days after the second dose of the MenACWY control vaccine. This sequence originates from an adult who received the MenACWY meningococcal vaccine as a control. In DNA form, the CDR3 reads TGTGCCAGCAGTACGACAACTATTGACGGCTACACCTTC. Residues: CASSTTTIDGYTF.